This T cell receptor beta chain originates from a study of cytomegalovirus exposure and HLA in healthy donors. Study details: Across more than 350 genotyped donors, just over 80% landed in the Caucasian-associated ancestry cluster. Regarding the study as a whole: Near-uniform donor sequencing depth was presumed by presence/absence analyses. Cytomegalovirus association was listed for about 160 TCR beta chains. Later genetic work tied a missense DCLRE1C variant to beta-chain V and J trimming.

Primers included in the PCR were 60 Vbeta and 13 Jbeta primers. Assay: immunoSEQ multiplex PCR; the TCRdb copy retains only in-frame clones and omits some. This sample has some 110,000 clones; more than 65% occur once, and the top ten carry over 8%. With respect to this clone: What it binds is unknown.

Germline V gene sequence: CDR1 MNHNS, CDR2 SASEGT. The CDR3 is 14 amino acids. The V end lost 2 bases, the J end lost 10 bases, and 15 bases lay between the germline ends. This sequence joins TRBV6-1 and TRBJ1-5; D might be TRBD1 (6 bases). This clonotype originated in a man aged 35-49 years in good health and CMV-seropositive. The sequencing sample was made of PBMCs. The CDR3 reads CASSETQGVRPQHF. In DNA, the CDR3 is TGTGCCAGCAGTGAAACACAGGGAGTTCGCCCCCAGCATTTT.